The 10 T cell receptor beta chains listed next were all sequenced from one sample in a study of blood T cell repertoires in COVID-19. This table comes from immunoSEQ multiplex PCR, and its TCRdb copy is limited to in-frame clones, with some not included. The sample gives more than 95,000 clones, 75% to 85% of which show up once; around 4% is in the top ten. Sequenced material: peripheral blood. Receptors originate from a woman aged 45-65 years with acute or convalescent COVID-19.

The chain links TRBV29-1 to TRBJ2-3; TRBD2 aligns across 10 bases. The CDR3 is 16 residues long. CDR1 SQVTM and CDR2 ANQGSEA come from the germline V gene. Trimming at V came to 6 bases and at J to 3 bases, leaving 12 bases not matched to a gene. CDR3 nucleotides: TGCAGCGTCCAGGGCCTACCTAGCGGGAGTACAGATACGCAGTATTTT. Translation gives CSVQGLPSGSTDTQYF.

The gene calls are TRBV6-5 and TRBJ2-7; no reliable D call. This CDR3 has 11 residues. Trimming removed 11 bases from V and 3 bases from J, with 11 bases in between. Germline V lookup: CDR1 MNHEY, CDR2 SVGAGI. CDR3 sequence: CAVLGDYEQYF. In DNA, the CDR3 is TGTGCCGTTCTGGGCGACTACGAGCAGTACTTC.

V is TRBV5-1 and J is TRBJ1-2; 9 nucleotides agree with TRBD1. The CDR3 is 15 residues long. Looked up from germline, CDR1 is SGHRS and CDR2 is YFSETQ. Unmatched junction bases numbered 8, after V lost 0 bases and J lost 8 bases. The CDR3 DNA follows: TGCGCCAGCAGCTTGGTGGCGGGACAGGGCTTGGGCTACACCTTC. Translated, it gives CASSLVAGQGLGYTF.

This chain uses TRBV28 with TRBJ1-1; D not certain. V shed 7 bases and J shed 3 bases, with 15 bases lying between them. This CDR3 has 14 amino acids. Germline CDR1 reads MDHEN; CDR2 reads SYDVKM. The CDR3 here is CASTLREGYTEAFF. The CDR3 DNA reads as TGTGCCAGCACCCTAAGGGAGGGCTACACTGAAGCTTTCTTT. Filled out from reference TRBV28 and TRBJ1-1, the complete variable domain reads DVKVTQSSRYLVKRTGEKVFLECVQDMDHENMFWYRQDPGLGLRLIYFSYDVKMKEKGDIPEGYSVSREKKERFSLILESASTNQTSMYLCASTLREGYTEAFFGQGTRLTVV.

V usage is TRBV19 and J usage is TRBJ1-5; 8 bases are shared with TRBD1. CDR3 length: 15 amino acids. Unmatched junction bases numbered 2, after V lost 0 bases and J lost 4 bases. The V gene's germline CDR1 is LNHDA and CDR2 SQIVND (reference sequence). The CDR3 coding sequence is TGTGCCAGTAGTATAGATCGGACAGGGAATCAGCCCCAGCATTTT. It codes for CASSIDRTGNQPQHF.

The chain uses TRBV5-1 and TRBJ1-1; 7 positions match TRBD1. After removal of 4 bases from V and 4 bases from J, the junction contained 4 bases not matched to a gene. CDR1 SGHRS and CDR2 YFSETQ come from the germline V gene. This CDR3 is 13 amino acids long. This chain's CDR3 is CASSPQGGTEAFF. The CDR3 DNA reads as TGCGCCAGCAGCCCGCAGGGGGGCACTGAAGCTTTCTTT.

CDR3 bases: TGTGCCAGCAGCTTAAGACGGGAGGGGAATGAGCAGTTCTTC. Amino acid sequence: CASSLRREGNEQFF. The rearrangement links TRBV7-3 to TRBJ2-1; 8 nucleotides line up with TRBD2. Germline assignment: CDR1 SGHTA and CDR2 FQGTGA. J gave up 7 bases and V 1 base, and 3 bases lay outside the gene matches. The CDR3 totals 14 residues.

In its sample, this clone was seen once. The rearrangement links TRBV18 to TRBJ1-1, with D tentatively TRBD1 (6 bases). This CDR3 spans 13 amino acids. Per germline, CDR1 KGHSH and CDR2 LQKENI. V lost 6 bases, J lost 3 bases, and 11 bases lay in between. In nucleotides, the CDR3 is TGTGCCAGCTCCCAGGGGATGGACACTGAAGCTTTCTTT. Translated, it gives CASSQGMDTEAFF.

The chain recombines TRBV5-1 with TRBJ1-3; D gene uncertain. V lost 7 bases to trimming and J lost 0 bases, with 8 bases between them. This CDR3 comprises 13 residues. Germline V gene data show CDR1 as SGHRS and CDR2 as YFSETQ. CDR3 in DNA: TGCGCCAGCTACGAGGACTCTGGAAACACCATATATTTT. Translated: CASYEDSGNTIYF. The entire variable domain, with the rest obtained from reference TRBV5-1 and TRBJ1-3, is as follows: KAGVTQTPRYLIKTRGQQVTLSCSPISGHRSVSWYQQTPGQGLQFLFEYFSETQRNKGNFPGRFSGRQFSNSRSEMNVSTLELGDSALYLCASYEDSGNTIYFGEGSWLTVV.

The rearrangement uses TRBV2 and TRBJ2-2, with D perhaps TRBD1 (6 bases). The V end lost 6 bases, the J end lost 2 bases, and 10 bases lay between the germline ends. This CDR3 contains 14 residues. The germline V gene has CDR1 SNHLY and CDR2 FYNNEI. The CDR3 spells CASSGQFNTGELFF. DNA for the CDR3: TGTGCCAGCAGCGGACAGTTCAACACCGGGGAGCTGTTTTTT.